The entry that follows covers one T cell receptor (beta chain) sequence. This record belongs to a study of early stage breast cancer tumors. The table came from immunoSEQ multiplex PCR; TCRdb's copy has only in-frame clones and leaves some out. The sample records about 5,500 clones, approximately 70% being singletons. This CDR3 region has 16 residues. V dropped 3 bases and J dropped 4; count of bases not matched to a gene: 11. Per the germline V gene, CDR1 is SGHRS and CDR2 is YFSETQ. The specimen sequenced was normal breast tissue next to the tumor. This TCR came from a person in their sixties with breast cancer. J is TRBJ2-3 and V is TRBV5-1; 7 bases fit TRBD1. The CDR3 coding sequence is TGCGCCAGCAGCTCCCGGACAGGAGCTGAGGCAGATACGCAGTATTTT. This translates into CASSSRTGAEADTQYF. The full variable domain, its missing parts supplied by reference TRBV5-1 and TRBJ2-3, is KAGVTQTPRYLIKTRGQQVTLSCSPISGHRSVSWYQQTPGQGLQFLFEYFSETQRNKGNFPGRFSGRQFSNSRSEMNVSTLELGDSALYLCASSSRTGAEADTQYFGPGTRLTVL.